A selection of T cell receptor beta chains follows, all from one sample in a study of T cell responses to AZD1222 COVID-19 vaccine. Only in-frame clones appear in the TCRdb table, and some are missing; sequencing was by immunoSEQ multiplex PCR. The sample consists of 140,000 to 150,000 clones, 82% of them appearing once. This specimen consisted of peripheral blood, obtained on day 0 of MenACWY control vaccination. The receptors derive from an adult in good health. Each CDR3 is given with its conserved first and last residue. Fields, in order: J gene, CDR3 length, clone size, V gene, D gene, CDR3 DNA, CDR3 protein. A D gene is named only where the DNA matches it firmly. Clone size is shown for a subset of rows, as once, few, many or a class of expanded clone.

J gene: TRBJ2-2; CDR3 length: 12; clone size: once; V gene: TRBV5-1; D gene: -; CDR3 DNA: TGCGCCAGCAGCTTTTTAACCGGGGAGCTGTTTTTT; CDR3 protein: CASSFLTGELFF
J gene: TRBJ2-5; CDR3 length: 16; clone size: -; V gene: TRBV4-1; D gene: TRBD2; CDR3 DNA: TGCGCCAGCAGCCAAGCTGAGCGGGGCCGCCGGGAGACCCAGTACTTC; CDR3 protein: CASSQAERGRRETQYF
J gene: TRBJ1-2; CDR3 length: 12; clone size: -; V gene: TRBV30; D gene: -; CDR3 DNA: TGTGCCTGGAGTTTTTCGGACTATGGCTACACCTTC; CDR3 protein: CAWSFSDYGYTF
J gene: TRBJ1-1; CDR3 length: 14; clone size: -; V gene: TRBV2; D gene: TRBD1; CDR3 DNA: TGTGCCAGCAGGAACAGGGGTGGGAACACTGAAGCTTTCTTT; CDR3 protein: CASRNRGGNTEAFF
J gene: TRBJ1-3; CDR3 length: 17; clone size: few; V gene: TRBV4-1; D gene: -; CDR3 DNA: TGCGCCAGCAGCCTGGGGAGGGGAAGGCACTCTGGAAACACCATATATTTT; CDR3 protein: CASSLGRGRHSGNTIYF
J gene: TRBJ2-2; CDR3 length: 14; clone size: -; V gene: TRBV10-3; D gene: TRBD2; CDR3 DNA: TGTGCCATCGCCAGCGGGGGGCCCACCGGGGAGCTGTTTTTT; CDR3 protein: CAIASGGPTGELFF
J gene: TRBJ2-5; CDR3 length: 18; clone size: -; V gene: TRBV14; D gene: TRBD2; CDR3 DNA: TGTGCCAGCAGCCAAGCCGGTGAAGCGGGGGGCTGGGAAGAGACCCAGTACTTC; CDR3 protein: CASSQAGEAGGWEETQYF
J gene: TRBJ1-1; CDR3 length: 14; clone size: once; V gene: TRBV28; D gene: TRBD1; CDR3 DNA: TGTGCCAGCAGCCCGACAGGGGGGAACACTGAAGCTTTCTTT; CDR3 protein: CASSPTGGNTEAFF
J gene: TRBJ1-1; CDR3 length: 13; clone size: -; V gene: TRBV12-3/TRBV12-4; D gene: -; CDR3 DNA: TGTGCCAGCAGTGCACAGATGAACACTGAAGCTTTCTTT; CDR3 protein: CASSAQMNTEAFF
J gene: TRBJ2-1; CDR3 length: 15; clone size: -; V gene: TRBV28; D gene: TRBD2; CDR3 DNA: TGTGCCAGCAACTTACCTAGCGGGGGCTTGCATGAGCAGTTCTTC; CDR3 protein: CASNLPSGGLHEQFF
J gene: TRBJ1-1; CDR3 length: 15; clone size: -; V gene: TRBV27; D gene: TRBD1; CDR3 DNA: TGTGCCAGCAGTCCTTACAGGGGATTGAACACTGAAGCTTTCTTT; CDR3 protein: CASSPYRGLNTEAFF
J gene: TRBJ2-7; CDR3 length: 16; clone size: -; V gene: TRBV6-1; D gene: TRBD1; CDR3 DNA: TGTGCCAGCAGTGAAGCCGGGACAGGGGTATCCTACGAGCAGTACTTC; CDR3 protein: CASSEAGTGVSYEQYF
J gene: TRBJ2-7; CDR3 length: 12; clone size: -; V gene: TRBV29-1; D gene: -; CDR3 DNA: TGCAGCGTTGCTGGGAGCTCCTACGAGCAGTACTTC; CDR3 protein: CSVAGSSYEQYF
J gene: TRBJ2-4; CDR3 length: 20; clone size: -; V gene: TRBV30; D gene: -; CDR3 DNA: TGTGCCTGGAGAGGGAAAGTGGCGCAGCCCTTGCCGTTGGCCAAAAACATTCAGTACTTC; CDR3 protein: CAWRGKVAQPLPLAKNIQYF
J gene: TRBJ2-7; CDR3 length: 15; clone size: -; V gene: TRBV15; D gene: -; CDR3 DNA: TGTGCCACCAGCAGAGTCCTGGCAGGGGTCTACGAGCAGTACTTC; CDR3 protein: CATSRVLAGVYEQYF
J gene: TRBJ1-5; CDR3 length: 16; clone size: -; V gene: TRBV24-1; D gene: -; CDR3 DNA: TGTGCCACCAGTGACAACCGGGTGAATAGCAATCAGCCCCAGCATTTT; CDR3 protein: CATSDNRVNSNQPQHF
J gene: TRBJ1-2; CDR3 length: 15; clone size: -; V gene: TRBV9; D gene: -; CDR3 DNA: TGTGCCAGCAGCGTAGCTGGGGATTACAGAGGAGGCTACACCTTC; CDR3 protein: CASSVAGDYRGGYTF
J gene: TRBJ1-5; CDR3 length: 14; clone size: few; V gene: TRBV19; D gene: -; CDR3 DNA: TGTGCCAGTAGTACAACAGAGCCCAATCAGCCCCAGCATTTT; CDR3 protein: CASSTTEPNQPQHF
J gene: TRBJ1-5; CDR3 length: 13; clone size: -; V gene: TRBV2; D gene: -; CDR3 DNA: TGTGCCAGCAGTGGGGGGGGCGGAGCCCCCCAGCATTTT; CDR3 protein: CASSGGGGAPQHF
J gene: TRBJ2-5; CDR3 length: 13; clone size: -; V gene: TRBV19; D gene: -; CDR3 DNA: TGTGCCAGTAGTATGCGGTATAGCGAGACCCAGTACTTC; CDR3 protein: CASSMRYSETQYF
J gene: TRBJ2-6; CDR3 length: 17; clone size: -; V gene: TRBV30; D gene: -; CDR3 DNA: TGTGCCTGGAAAACGGACAGAGTCCGAACTGGGGCCAACGTCCTGACTTTC; CDR3 protein: CAWKTDRVRTGANVLTF
J gene: TRBJ1-2; CDR3 length: 14; clone size: -; V gene: TRBV28; D gene: -; CDR3 DNA: TGTGCCAGCAGTTCCCTTGCCCGGAACTATGGCTACACCTTC; CDR3 protein: CASSSLARNYGYTF